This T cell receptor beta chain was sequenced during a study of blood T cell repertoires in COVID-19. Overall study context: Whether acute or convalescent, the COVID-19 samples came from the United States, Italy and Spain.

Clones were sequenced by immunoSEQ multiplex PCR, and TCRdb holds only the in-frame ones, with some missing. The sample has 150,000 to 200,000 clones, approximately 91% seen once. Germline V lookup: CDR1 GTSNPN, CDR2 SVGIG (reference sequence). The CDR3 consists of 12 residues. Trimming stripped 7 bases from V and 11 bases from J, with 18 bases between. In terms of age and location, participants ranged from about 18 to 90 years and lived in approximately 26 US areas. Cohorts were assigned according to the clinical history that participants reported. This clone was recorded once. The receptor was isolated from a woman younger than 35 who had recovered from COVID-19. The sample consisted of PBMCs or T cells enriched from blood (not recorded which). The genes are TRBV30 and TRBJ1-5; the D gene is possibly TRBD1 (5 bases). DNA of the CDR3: TGTGCCTTTAGGACGGGACTAGGATCCCAGCATTTT. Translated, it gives CAFRTGLGSQHF.